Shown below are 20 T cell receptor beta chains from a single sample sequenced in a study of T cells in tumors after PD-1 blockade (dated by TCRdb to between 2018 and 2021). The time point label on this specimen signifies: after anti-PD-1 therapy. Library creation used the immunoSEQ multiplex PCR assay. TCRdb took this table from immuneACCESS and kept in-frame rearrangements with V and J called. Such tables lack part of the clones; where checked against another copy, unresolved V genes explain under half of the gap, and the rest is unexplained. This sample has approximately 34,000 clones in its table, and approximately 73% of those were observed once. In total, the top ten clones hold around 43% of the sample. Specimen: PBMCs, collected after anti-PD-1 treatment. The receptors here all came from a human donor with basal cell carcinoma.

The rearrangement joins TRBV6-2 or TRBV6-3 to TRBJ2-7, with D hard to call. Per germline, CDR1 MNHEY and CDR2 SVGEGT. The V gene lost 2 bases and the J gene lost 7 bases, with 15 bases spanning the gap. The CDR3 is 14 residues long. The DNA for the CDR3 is TGTGCCAGCAGTTACGGGTACAGTTTGTGGGAGCAGTACTTC. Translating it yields CASSYGYSLWEQYF.

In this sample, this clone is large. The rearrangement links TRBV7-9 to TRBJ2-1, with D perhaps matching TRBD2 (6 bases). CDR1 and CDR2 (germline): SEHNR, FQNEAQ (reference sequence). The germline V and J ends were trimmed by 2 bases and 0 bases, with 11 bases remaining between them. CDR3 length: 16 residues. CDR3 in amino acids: CASSLRGISSYNEQFF. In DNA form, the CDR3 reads TGTGCCAGCAGCTTACGGGGGATTAGCTCCTACAATGAGCAGTTCTTC.

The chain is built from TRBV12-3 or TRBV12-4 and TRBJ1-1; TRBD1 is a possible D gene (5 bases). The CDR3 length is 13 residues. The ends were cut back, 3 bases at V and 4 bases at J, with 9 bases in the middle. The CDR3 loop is CASSLGEATEAFF. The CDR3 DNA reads TGTGCCAGCAGTTTGGGGGAGGCCACTGAAGCTTTCTTT.

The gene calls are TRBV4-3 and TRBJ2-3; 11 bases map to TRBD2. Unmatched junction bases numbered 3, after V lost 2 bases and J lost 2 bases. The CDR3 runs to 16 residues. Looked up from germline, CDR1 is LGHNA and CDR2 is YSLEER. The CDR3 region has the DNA TGCGCCAGCAGCCAAATAGCGGGGGGGTTCACAGATACGCAGTATTTT. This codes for CASSQIAGGFTDTQYF.

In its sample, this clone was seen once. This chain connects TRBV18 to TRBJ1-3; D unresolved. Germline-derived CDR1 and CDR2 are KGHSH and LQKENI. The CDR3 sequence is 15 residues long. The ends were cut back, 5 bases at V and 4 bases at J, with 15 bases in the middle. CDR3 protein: CASSDQTGKGNTIYF. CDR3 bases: TGTGCCAGCTCAGATCAAACCGGGAAGGGAAACACCATATATTTT.

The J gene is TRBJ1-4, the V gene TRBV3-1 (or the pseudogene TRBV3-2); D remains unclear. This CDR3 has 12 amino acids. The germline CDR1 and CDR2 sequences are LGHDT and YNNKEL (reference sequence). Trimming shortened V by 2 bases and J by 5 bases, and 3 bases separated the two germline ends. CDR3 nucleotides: TGTGCCAGCAGCCAAACAAATGAAAAACTGTTTTTT. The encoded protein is CASSQTNEKLFF.

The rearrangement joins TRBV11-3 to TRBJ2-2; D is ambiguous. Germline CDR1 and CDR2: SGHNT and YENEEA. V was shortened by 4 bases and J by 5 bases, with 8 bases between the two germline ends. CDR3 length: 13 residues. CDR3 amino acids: CASSSSRTGELFF. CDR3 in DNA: TGTGCCAGCAGCTCTTCGAGGACCGGGGAGCTGTTTTTT. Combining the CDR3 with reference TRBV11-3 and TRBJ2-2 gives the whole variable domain EAGVVQSPRYKIIEKKQPVAFWCNPISGHNTLYWYLQNLGQGPELLIRYENEEAVDDSQLPKDRFSAERLKGVDSTLKIQPAELGDSAVYLCASSSSRTGELFFGEGSRLTVL.

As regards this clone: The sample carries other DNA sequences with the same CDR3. The CDR3 spells CASSPRTGKTEAFF. DNA of the CDR3: TGTGCCAGCAGCCCCCGGACAGGGAAAACTGAAGCTTTCTTT. The chain employs TRBV9 and TRBJ1-1, with 8 bases matching TRBD1. The CDR3 runs 14 residues. V lost 4 bases, J lost 5 bases, and 7 bases stayed unmatched. The germline gives CDR1 SGDLS, CDR2 YYNGEE.

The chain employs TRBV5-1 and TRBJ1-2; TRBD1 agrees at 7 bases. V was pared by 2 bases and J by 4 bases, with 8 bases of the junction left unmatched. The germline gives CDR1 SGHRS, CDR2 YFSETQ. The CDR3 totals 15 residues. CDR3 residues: CASSFEGQPSYGYTF. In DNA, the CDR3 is TGCGCCAGCAGCTTCGAGGGACAGCCCAGCTATGGCTACACCTTC.

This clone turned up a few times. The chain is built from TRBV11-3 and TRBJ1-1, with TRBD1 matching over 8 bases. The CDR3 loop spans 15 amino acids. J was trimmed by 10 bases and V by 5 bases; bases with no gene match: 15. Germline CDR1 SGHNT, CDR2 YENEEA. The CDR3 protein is CASSVGQGYRLGAFF. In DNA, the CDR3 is TGTGCCAGCAGCGTCGGACAGGGTTATCGTTTGGGAGCTTTCTTT.

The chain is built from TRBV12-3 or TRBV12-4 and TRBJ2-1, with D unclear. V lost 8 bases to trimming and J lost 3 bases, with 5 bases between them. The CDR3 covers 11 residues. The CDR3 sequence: CASSIYNEQFF. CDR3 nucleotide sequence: TGTGCCAGCTCTATCTACAATGAGCAGTTCTTC.

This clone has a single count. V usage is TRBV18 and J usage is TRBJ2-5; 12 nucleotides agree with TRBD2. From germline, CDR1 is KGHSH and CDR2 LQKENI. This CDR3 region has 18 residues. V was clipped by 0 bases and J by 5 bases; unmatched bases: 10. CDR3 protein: CASSPPFLAGGSGETQYF. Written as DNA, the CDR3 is TGTGCCAGCTCACCACCGTTTCTAGCGGGAGGGTCGGGCGAGACCCAGTACTTC.

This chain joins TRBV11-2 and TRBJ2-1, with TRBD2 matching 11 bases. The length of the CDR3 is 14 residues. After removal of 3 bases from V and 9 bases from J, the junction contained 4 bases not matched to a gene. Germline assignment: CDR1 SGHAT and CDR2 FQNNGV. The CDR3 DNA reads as TGTGCCAGCAGCTTCACTAGCGGGAGTGGTGAGCAGTTCTTC. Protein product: CASSFTSGSGEQFF. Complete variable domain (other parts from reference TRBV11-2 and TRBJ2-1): EAGVAQSPRYKIIEKRQSVAFWCNPISGHATLYWYQQILGQGPKLLIQFQNNGVVDDSQLPKDRFSAERLKGVDSTLKIQPAKLEDSAVYLCASSFTSGSGEQFFGPGTRLTVL.

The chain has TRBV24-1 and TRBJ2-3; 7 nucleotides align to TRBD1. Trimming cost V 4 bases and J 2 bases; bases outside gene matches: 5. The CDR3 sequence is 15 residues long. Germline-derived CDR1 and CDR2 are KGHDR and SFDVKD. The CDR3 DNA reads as TGTGCCACCAGTGACCGACAGGGTTTCACAGATACGCAGTATTTT. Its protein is CATSDRQGFTDTQYF.

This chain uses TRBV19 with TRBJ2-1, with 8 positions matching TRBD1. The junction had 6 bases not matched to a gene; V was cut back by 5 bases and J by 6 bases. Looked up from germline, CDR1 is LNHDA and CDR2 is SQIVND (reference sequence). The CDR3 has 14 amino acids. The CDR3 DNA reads TGTGCCAGTAGTCTCCGGGACAGGACCAATGAGCAGTTCTTC. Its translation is CASSLRDRTNEQFF. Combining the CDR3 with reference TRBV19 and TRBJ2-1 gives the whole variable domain DGGITQSPKYLFRKEGQNVTLSCEQNLNHDAMYWYRQDPGQGLRLIYYSQIVNDFQKGDIAEGYSVSREKKESFPLTVTSAQKNPTAFYLCASSLRDRTNEQFFGPGTRLTVL.

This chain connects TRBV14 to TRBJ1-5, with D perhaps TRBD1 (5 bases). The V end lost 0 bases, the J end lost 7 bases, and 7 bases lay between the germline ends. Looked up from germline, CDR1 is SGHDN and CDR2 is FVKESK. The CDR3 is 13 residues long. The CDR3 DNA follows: TGTGCCAGCAGCCAAGACGGGGGGCAGCCCCAGCATTTT. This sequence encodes CASSQDGGQPQHF.

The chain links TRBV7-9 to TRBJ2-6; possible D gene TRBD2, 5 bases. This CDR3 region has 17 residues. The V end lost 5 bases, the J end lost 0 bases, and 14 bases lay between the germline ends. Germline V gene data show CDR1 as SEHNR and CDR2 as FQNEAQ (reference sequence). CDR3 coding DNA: TGTGCCAGCAGCCCCCCGGGAAGTCCCTCTGGGGCCAACGTCCTGACTTTC. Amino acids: CASSPPGSPSGANVLTF.

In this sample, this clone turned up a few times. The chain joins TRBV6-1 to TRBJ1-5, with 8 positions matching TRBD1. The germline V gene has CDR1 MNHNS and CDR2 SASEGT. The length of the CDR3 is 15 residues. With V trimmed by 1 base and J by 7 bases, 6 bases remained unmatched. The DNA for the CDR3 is TGTGCCAGCAGTGAAGGGACAGGGAGAGGGCAGCCCCAGCATTTT. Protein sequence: CASSEGTGRGQPQHF.

The CDR3, as DNA: TGCGCCAGCAGCCAAGAGTCACAAGCTTTCTTT. Encoded protein: CASSQESQAFF. V usage is TRBV4-3 and J usage is TRBJ1-1; no clear D gene. The germline CDR1 and CDR2 sequences are LGHNA and YSLEER. Trimming pared 0 bases from V and 9 bases from J, leaving 5 bases between. This CDR3 region has 11 residues.

The CDR3: CASSLWTGGDTQYF. CDR3 coding DNA: TGTGCCAGCAGCCTTTGGACAGGCGGAGATACGCAGTATTTT. The genes are TRBV14 and TRBJ2-3, with 7 bases identical to TRBD1. Germline V gene sequence: CDR1 SGHDN, CDR2 FVKESK. CDR3 length equals 14 residues. The V gene end was trimmed by 4 bases and the J gene end by 5 bases; junction bases not matched to a gene: 6.